This TCR beta chain comes out of a study of blood T cell repertoires in COVID-19. In the study overall: T cells, B-cell-depleted T cells, or PBMCs provided the cDNA or gDNA that served as material.

Authors' methods: From reference gene primer amplification, estimates of nucleated cell counts were derived. Measured with immunoSEQ multiplex PCR; TCRdb has only the in-frame clones, and not every one. V, J and clone size were drawn from that table, and D and trimming were deduced from the DNA. The sample comprises roughly 300,000 clones, about 89% of which are singletons, and under 6.5% rests with the top ten. This clone is a singleton in its sample. Other DNA sequences in this specimen translate into the identical CDR3. The CDR3 has 14 residues. Germline V gives CDR1 MNHEY, CDR2 SVGAGI. V trimming: 6 bases; J trimming: 5 bases; junction bases outside the gene matches: 5.

The source material was peripheral blood. The rearrangement uses TRBV6-5 and TRBJ1-5, with 9 bases identical to TRBD1. The TCR comes from a man younger than 35 who had recovered from COVID-19. CDR3 sequence reads: CASSPDRGDQPQHF. The CDR3 DNA reads TGTGCCAGCAGCCCGGACAGGGGAGATCAGCCCCAGCATTTT.